Listed below are T cell receptor beta chains from one sample, sequenced in a study of beta chain features in type 1 diabetes. Sequencing used immunoSEQ multiplex PCR; TCRdb keeps in-frame clones, though not all of them. Of approximately 260,000 clones listed, 20% are singletons. Material: naive CD4+ T cells from blood. Source of these receptors: a middle-aged woman with type 1 diabetes. The CDR3 runs from the conserved cysteine through the conserved F or W. D genes are given only for firm matches. Clone size is not always given. Where it is, it says once, few, many or a class for expanded clones.

TRBV9	TRBJ1-2	few	TRBD1	CASSDPGTGVHGYTF	TGTGCCAGCAGCGATCCCGGGACAGGGGTGCATGGCTACACCTTC
TRBV4-1	TRBJ1-5	NA	NA	CASSQDGGGSNQPQHF	TGCGCCAGCAGCCAAGATGGGGGGGGTAGCAATCAGCCCCAGCATTTT
TRBV5-1	TRBJ1-1	NA	NA	CASSLDSPYTEAFF	TGCGCCAGCAGCTTGGATTCTCCTTACACTGAAGCTTTCTTT
TRBV30	TRBJ1-1	few	TRBD1	CAWKPGTGRTEAFF	TGTGCCTGGAAACCCGGGACAGGGAGAACTGAAGCTTTCTTT
TRBV27	TRBJ2-3	few	NA	CASSFGQLGDTQYF	TGTGCCAGCAGTTTCGGACAGCTTGGGGATACGCAGTATTTT
TRBV19	TRBJ2-2	few	NA	CASSMWGGTGELFF	TGTGCCAGTAGTATGTGGGGCGGCACCGGGGAGCTGTTTTTT
TRBV9	TRBJ1-3	few	TRBD1	CASSARPGQGVSGNTIYF	TGTGCCAGCAGCGCGCGACCAGGACAGGGGGTCTCTGGAAACACCATATATTTT
TRBV28	TRBJ1-2	NA	TRBD1	CASTPRGRDGYTF	TGTGCCAGCACCCCGAGGGGGCGCGATGGCTACACCTTC
TRBV5-4	TRBJ1-1	few	NA	CASSPGLRGTEAFF	TGTGCCAGCAGCCCAGGGTTAAGAGGCACTGAAGCTTTCTTT
TRBV29-1	TRBJ2-7	few	TRBD1	CSVEDRGTPSEQYF	TGCAGCGTGGAGGACAGGGGAACTCCTAGCGAGCAGTACTTC